The present T cell receptor beta chain was sequenced within a study of CD8 T cells in ankylosing spondylitis. General study points: As for the disease-linked clones, they showed a CD8+ phenotype and occurred at relatively low frequencies in peripheral blood. What appeared characteristic of ankylosing spondylitis blood was a TCR beta motif of under 10 highly homologous variants. Disease-associated clones were reportedly significantly overrepresented in matched ankylosing spondylitis synovial fluid. Earlier studies detected some motif variants in reactive arthritis synovial fluid and blood.

This clonotype was picked up a small number of times. Its matching antigen is unknown. The CDR3 covers 17 residues. The V and J ends lost 3 bases and 2 bases, in that order; junction bases with no gene match: 12. CDR1 is SGDLS, CDR2 YYNGEE, per germline. In TCRdb, the 5' RACE reads were re-called with MiXCR into one record per CDR3 protein. Of about 250,000 distinct CDR3 sequences listed, about 30% are singletons. The sequence was collected from a male donor with ankylosing spondylitis or in good health (not recorded which). Sequenced sample: blood, either unsorted or a sorted T cell fraction (not recorded which). J is TRBJ2-7 and V is TRBV9, with 9 bases fitting TRBD1. The CDR3 here is CASSEIRDRVIPYEQYF. The CDR3 DNA is TGTGCCAGCAGCGAGATACGGGACAGGGTGATCCCCTACGAGCAGTACTTC.